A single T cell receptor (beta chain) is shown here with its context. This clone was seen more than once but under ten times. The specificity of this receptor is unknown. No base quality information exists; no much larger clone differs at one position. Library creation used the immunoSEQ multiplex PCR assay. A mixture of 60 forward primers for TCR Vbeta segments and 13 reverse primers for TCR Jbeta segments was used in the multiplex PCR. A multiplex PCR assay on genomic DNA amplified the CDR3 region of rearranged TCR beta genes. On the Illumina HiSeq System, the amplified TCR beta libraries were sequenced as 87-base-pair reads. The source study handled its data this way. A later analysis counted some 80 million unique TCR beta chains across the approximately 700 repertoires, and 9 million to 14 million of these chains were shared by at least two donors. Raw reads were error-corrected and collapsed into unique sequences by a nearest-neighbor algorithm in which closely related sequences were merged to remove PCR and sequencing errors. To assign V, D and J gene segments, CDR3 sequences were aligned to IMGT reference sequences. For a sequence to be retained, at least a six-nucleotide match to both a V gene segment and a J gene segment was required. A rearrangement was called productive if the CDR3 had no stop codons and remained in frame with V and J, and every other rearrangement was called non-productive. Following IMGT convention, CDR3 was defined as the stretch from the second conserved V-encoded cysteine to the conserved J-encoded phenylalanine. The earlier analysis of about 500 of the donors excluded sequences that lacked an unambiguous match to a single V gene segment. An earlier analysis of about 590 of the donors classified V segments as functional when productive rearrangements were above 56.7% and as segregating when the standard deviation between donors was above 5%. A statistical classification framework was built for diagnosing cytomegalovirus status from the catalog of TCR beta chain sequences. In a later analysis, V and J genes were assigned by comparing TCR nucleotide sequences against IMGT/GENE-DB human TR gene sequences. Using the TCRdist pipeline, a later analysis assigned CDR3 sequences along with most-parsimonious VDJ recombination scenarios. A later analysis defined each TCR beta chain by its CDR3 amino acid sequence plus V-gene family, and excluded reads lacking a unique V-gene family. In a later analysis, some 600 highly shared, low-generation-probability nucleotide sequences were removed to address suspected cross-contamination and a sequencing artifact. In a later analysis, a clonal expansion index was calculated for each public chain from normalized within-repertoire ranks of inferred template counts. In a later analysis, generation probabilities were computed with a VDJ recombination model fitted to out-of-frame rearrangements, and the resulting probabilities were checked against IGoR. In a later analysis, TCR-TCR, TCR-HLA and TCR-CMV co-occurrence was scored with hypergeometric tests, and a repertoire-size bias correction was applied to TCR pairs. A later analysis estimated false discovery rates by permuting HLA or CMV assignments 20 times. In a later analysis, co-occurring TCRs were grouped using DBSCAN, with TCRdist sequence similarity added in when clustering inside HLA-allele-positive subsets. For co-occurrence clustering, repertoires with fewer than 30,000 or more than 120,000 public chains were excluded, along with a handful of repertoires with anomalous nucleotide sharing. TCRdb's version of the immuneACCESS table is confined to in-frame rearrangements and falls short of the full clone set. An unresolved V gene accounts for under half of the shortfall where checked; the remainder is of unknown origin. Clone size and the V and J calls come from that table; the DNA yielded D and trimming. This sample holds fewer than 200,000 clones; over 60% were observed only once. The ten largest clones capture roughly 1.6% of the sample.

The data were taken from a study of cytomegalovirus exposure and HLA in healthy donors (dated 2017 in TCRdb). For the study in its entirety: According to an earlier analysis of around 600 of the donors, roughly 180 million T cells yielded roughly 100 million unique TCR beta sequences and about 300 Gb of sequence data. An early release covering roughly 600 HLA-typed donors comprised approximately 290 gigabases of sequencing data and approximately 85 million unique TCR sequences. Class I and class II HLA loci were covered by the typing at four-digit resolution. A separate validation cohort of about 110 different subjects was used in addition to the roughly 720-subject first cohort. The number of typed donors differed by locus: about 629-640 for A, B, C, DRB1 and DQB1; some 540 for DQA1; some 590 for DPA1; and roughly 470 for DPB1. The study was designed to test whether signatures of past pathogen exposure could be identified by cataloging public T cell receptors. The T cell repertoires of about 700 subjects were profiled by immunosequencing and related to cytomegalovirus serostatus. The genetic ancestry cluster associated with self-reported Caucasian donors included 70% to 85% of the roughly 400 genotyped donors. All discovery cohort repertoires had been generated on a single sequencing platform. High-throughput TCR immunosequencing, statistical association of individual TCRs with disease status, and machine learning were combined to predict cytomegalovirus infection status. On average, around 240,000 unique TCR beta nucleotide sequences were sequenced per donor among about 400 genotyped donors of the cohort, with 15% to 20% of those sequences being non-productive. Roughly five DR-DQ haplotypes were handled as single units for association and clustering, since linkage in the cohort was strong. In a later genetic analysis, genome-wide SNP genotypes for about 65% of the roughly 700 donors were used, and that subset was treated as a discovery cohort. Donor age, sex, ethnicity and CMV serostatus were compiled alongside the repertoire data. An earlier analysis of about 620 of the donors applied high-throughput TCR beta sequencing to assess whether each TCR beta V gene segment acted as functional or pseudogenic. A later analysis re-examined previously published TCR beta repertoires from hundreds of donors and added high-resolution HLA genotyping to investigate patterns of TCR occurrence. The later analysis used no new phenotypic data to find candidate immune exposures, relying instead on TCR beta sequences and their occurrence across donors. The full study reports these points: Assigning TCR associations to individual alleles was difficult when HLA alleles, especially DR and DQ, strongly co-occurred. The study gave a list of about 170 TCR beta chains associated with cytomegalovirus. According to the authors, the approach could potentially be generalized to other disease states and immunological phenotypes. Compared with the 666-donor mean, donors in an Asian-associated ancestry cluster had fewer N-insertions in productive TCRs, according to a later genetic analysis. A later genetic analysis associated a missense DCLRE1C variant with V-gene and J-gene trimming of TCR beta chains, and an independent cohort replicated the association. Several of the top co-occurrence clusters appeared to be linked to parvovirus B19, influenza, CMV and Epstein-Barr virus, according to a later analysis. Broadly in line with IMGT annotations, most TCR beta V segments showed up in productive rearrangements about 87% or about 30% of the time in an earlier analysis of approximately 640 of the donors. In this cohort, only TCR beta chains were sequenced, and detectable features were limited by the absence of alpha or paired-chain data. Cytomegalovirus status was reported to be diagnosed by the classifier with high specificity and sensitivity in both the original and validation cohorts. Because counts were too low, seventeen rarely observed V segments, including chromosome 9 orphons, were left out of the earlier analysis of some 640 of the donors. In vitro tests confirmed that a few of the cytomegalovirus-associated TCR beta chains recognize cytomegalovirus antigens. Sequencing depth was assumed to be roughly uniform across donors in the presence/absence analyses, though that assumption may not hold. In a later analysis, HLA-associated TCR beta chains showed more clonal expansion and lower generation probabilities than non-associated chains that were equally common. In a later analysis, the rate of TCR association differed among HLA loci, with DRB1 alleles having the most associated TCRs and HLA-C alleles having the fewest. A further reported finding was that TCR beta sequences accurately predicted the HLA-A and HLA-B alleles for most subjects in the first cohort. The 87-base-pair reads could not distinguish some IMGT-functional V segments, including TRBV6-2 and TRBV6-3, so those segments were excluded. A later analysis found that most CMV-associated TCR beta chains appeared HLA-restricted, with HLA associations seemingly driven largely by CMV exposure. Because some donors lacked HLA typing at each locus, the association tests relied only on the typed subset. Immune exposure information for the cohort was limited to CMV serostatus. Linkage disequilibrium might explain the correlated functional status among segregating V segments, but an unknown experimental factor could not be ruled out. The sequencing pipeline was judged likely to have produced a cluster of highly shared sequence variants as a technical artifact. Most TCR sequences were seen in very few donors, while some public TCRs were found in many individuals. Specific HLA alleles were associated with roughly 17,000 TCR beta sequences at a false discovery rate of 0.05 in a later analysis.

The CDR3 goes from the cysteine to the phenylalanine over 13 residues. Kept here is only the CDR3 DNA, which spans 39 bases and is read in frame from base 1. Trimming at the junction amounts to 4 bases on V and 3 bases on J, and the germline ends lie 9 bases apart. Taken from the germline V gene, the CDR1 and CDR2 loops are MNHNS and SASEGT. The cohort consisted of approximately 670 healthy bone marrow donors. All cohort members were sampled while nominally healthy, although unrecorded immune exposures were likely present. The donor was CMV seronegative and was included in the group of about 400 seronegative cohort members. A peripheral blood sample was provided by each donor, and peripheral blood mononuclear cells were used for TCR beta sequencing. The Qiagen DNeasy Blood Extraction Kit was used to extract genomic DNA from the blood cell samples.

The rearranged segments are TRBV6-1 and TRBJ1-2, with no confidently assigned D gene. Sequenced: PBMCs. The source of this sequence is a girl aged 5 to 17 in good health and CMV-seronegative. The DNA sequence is TGTGCCAGCAGTGGATTCGGGGACTATGGCTACACCTTC. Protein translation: CASSGFGDYGYTF.